This T cell receptor beta chain stems from a study of T cell repertoires in cytomegalovirus infection. Turning to the study itself: The public TCR beta signatures pointed to both CMV infection and matching HLA type. Study-level results: In two of eight donors, the top clonotype was HLA-C-restricted CMV-specific.

From the reads, TCRdb called clonotypes with MiXCR, one entry per CDR3 protein. In the table there are 550,000 to 850,000 distinct CDR3 sequences, around 30% of which are singletons. This clonotype was recorded a few times. The antigen remains undetermined. Source: cultured PBMCs, taken from culture after CMV antigen stimulation. This receptor was taken from a human donor in good health (CMV status not recorded). Some clones in this sample may be carry-over from other donors' samples.

This CDR3 is CASSEGTGPTTMETEAFF. The CDR3 region has the DNA TGTGCCAGCAGTGAAGGGACAGGTCCTACGACTATGGAAACTGAAGCTTTCTTT. The genes are TRBV25-1 and TRBJ1-1, with 8 positions matching TRBD1. V lost 2 bases to trimming and J lost 5 bases; unmatched junction nucleotides: 16. CDR3 length: 18 residues. Germline loops: CDR1 MGHDK, CDR2 SYGVNS.